Shown below are 14 T cell receptor beta chains from a single sample sequenced in a study of PD-1 blockade in classical Hodgkin lymphoma. Following autologous stem cell transplantation, relapse occurred in every patient, and exposure to brentuximab vedotin varied. The protocol was immunoSEQ multiplex PCR, while the TCRdb copy is restricted to in-frame clones and leaves out a portion. The profile shows fewer than 50,000 clones, approximately 91% of them singletons. The sequences come from peripheral blood mononuclear cells (PBMCs), collected at baseline. These TCRs come from a human donor with classical Hodgkin lymphoma.

Written as DNA, the CDR3 is TGTGCCAGCGCGATGGGGCCCGAGCAGTACTTC. Translation gives CASAMGPEQYF. J is TRBJ2-7 and V is TRBV6-5; maybe TRBD1 (5 bases). The CDR3 length is 11 residues. V was clipped by 8 bases and J by 6 bases, with 11 bases between them. The germline CDR1 and CDR2 sequences are MNHEY and SVGAGI.

This chain connects TRBV5-1 to TRBJ1-1; D possibly corresponds to TRBD1 (5 bases). Germline-derived CDR1 and CDR2 are SGHRS and YFSETQ. The CDR3 covers 14 residues. Trimming shortened V by 1 base and J by 4 bases, and 11 bases separated the two germline ends. For the CDR3, the DNA is TGCGCCAGCAGCTTGAGGGGCGGGAGCACTGAAGCTTTCTTT. Protein: CASSLRGGSTEAFF. Full variable domain (rest looked up from reference TRBV5-1 and TRBJ1-1): KAGVTQTPRYLIKTRGQQVTLSCSPISGHRSVSWYQQTPGQGLQFLFEYFSETQRNKGNFPGRFSGRQFSNSRSEMNVSTLELGDSALYLCASSLRGGSTEAFFGQGTRLTVV.

The V gene is TRBV7-9, the J gene TRBJ1-5, with no clear D. The V and J ends lost 4 bases and 4 bases respectively, with 8 bases between them. Germline-derived CDR1 and CDR2 are SEHNR and FQNEAQ (reference sequence). The CDR3 length is 13 residues. CDR3 residues: CASSSTVNQPQHF. In DNA, the CDR3 is TGTGCCAGCAGCTCAACAGTGAATCAGCCCCAGCATTTT.

The rearrangement links TRBV4-1 to TRBJ2-3; D is ambiguous. CDR3 length: 15 residues. Trimming shortened V by 0 bases and J by 1 base, and 8 bases separated the two germline ends. Germline values: CDR1 MGHRA, CDR2 YSYEKL. The CDR3 DNA reads as TGCGCCAGCAGCCAAGAAGGTCAGCGCACAGATACGCAGTATTTT. It translates to CASSQEGQRTDTQYF.

V is TRBV28 and J is TRBJ1-2, with D unresolved. The V and J ends lost 4 bases and 7 bases respectively, with 7 bases between them. Germline CDR1 and CDR2: MDHEN and SYDVKM. CDR3 size: 11 residues. CDR3 sequence reads: CASSSDSGYTF. CDR3 bases: TGTGCCAGCAGTTCGGACTCTGGCTACACCTTC.

This clone has just one count. CDR3 residues: CSGQGNTEAFF. DNA of the CDR3: TGCAGCGGACAGGGGAACACTGAAGCTTTCTTT. The chain has TRBV29-1 and TRBJ1-1; the match to TRBD1 covers 7 bases. Trimming cost V 7 bases and J 1 base; bases outside gene matches: 0. Germline values: CDR1 SQVTM, CDR2 ANQGSEA. The CDR3 consists of 11 residues.

The chain links TRBV11-2 to TRBJ2-7, with D possibly TRBD1 on 5 matching bases. The CDR3 runs 15 residues. Trimming shortened V by 4 bases and J by 1 base, and 14 bases separated the two germline ends. Germline values: CDR1 SGHAT, CDR2 FQNNGV. CDR3 amino acids: CASSSPRTPSYEQYF. The CDR3 DNA follows: TGTGCCAGCAGCTCCCCTCGGACACCGTCCTACGAGCAGTACTTC. Looking up the rest from reference TRBV11-2 and TRBJ2-7 gives the full variable domain: EAGVAQSPRYKIIEKRQSVAFWCNPISGHATLYWYQQILGQGPKLLIQFQNNGVVDDSQLPKDRFSAERLKGVDSTLKIQPAKLEDSAVYLCASSSPRTPSYEQYFGPGTRLTVT.

CDR3 coding DNA: TGTGCCAGCAGTTTGGGACAGTCCCATGGCTACACCTTC. Translated, it gives CASSLGQSHGYTF. The chain carries TRBV28 and TRBJ1-2; 7 nucleotides match TRBD1. CDR1 and CDR2 from the germline V gene are MDHEN and SYDVKM. The CDR3 is 13 residues long. After removal of 3 bases from V and 6 bases from J, the junction contained 4 bases not matched to a gene.

This sequence joins TRBV6-1 and TRBJ2-5; 11 bases are shared with TRBD2. V was clipped by 4 bases and J by 4 bases; unmatched bases: 5. Germline CDR1 and CDR2: MNHNS and SASEGT. CDR3 length equals 15 residues. This chain's CDR3 is CASSGLAGRRETQYF. CDR3 coding DNA: TGTGCCAGCAGTGGACTAGCGGGGAGGAGAGAGACCCAGTACTTC.

The rearrangement uses TRBV4-1 and TRBJ1-6; D is unresolved. Germline lookup yields CDR1 MGHRA and CDR2 YSYEKL. V gave up 0 bases and J gave up 7 bases, with 13 bases separating them. There are 16 residues in the CDR3. DNA of the CDR3: TGCGCCAGCAGCCAAGAGTCCGGGGTTAGGAATTCACCCCTCCACTTT. Encoded protein: CASSQESGVRNSPLHF.

The chain combines TRBV4-1 with TRBJ2-3, with D possibly TRBD2 on 6 matching bases. There are 17 residues in the CDR3. Germline values: CDR1 MGHRA, CDR2 YSYEKL. V lost 1 base and J 0 bases, leaving 14 bases between the germline ends. In DNA, the CDR3 is TGCGCCAGCAGCCAAGTCTCATTTGCGGGGAGCACAGATACGCAGTATTTT. Its translation: CASSQVSFAGSTDTQYF.

In its sample, this clone was seen a few times. The rearrangement joins TRBV2 to TRBJ2-2; D is ambiguous. CDR3 length equals 15 residues. The germline V and J ends were trimmed by 5 bases and 1 base, with 11 bases remaining between them. Germline CDR1 SNHLY, CDR2 FYNNEI. CDR3 sequence: CASSQAPVNTGELFF. The CDR3 DNA reads TGTGCCAGCAGTCAGGCCCCGGTGAACACCGGGGAGCTGTTTTTT.

J is TRBJ2-1 and V is TRBV19, with D maybe TRBD2 (6 bases). This CDR3 spans 16 amino acids. Per germline, CDR1 LNHDA and CDR2 SQIVND (reference sequence). The V end lost 3 bases, the J end lost 0 bases, and 12 bases lay between the germline ends. The CDR3 spells CASSIVGGSSYNEQFF. In DNA form, the CDR3 reads TGTGCCAGTAGTATTGTCGGGGGAAGCTCCTACAATGAGCAGTTCTTC. The variable domain in full, completed from reference TRBV19 and TRBJ2-1, reads DGGITQSPKYLFRKEGQNVTLSCEQNLNHDAMYWYRQDPGQGLRLIYYSQIVNDFQKGDIAEGYSVSREKKESFPLTVTSAQKNPTAFYLCASSIVGGSSYNEQFFGPGTRLTVL.

The V gene is TRBV13, the J gene TRBJ2-3; D ambiguous. Per the germline V gene, CDR1 is PRHDT and CDR2 is FYEKMQ (reference sequence). This CDR3 has 13 residues. The V end lost 2 bases, the J end lost 0 bases, and 3 bases lay between the germline ends. In nucleotides, the CDR3 is TGTGCCAGCAGCTTACTTAGCACAGATACGCAGTATTTT. It yields the protein CASSLLSTDTQYF.